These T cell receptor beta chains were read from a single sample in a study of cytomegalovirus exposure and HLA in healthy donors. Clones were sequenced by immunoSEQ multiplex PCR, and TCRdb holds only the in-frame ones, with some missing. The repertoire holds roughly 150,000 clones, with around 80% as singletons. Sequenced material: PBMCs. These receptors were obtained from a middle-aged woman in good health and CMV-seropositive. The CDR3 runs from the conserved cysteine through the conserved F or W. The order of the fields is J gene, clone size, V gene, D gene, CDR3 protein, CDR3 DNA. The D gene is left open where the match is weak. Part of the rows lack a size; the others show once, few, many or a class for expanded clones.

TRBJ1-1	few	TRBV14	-	CASSQLGGGTEAFF	TGTGCCAGCAGCCAATTAGGAGGAGGAACTGAAGCTTTCTTT
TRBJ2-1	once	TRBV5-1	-	CASSRTSPYNEQFF	TGCGCCAGCAGCAGGACATCTCCTTACAATGAGCAGTTCTTC
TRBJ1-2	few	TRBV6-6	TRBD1	CASSSSGGAGGYTF	TGTGCCAGCAGTTCGTCAGGGGGCGCCGGTGGCTACACCTTC
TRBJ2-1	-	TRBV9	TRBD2	CASSVRGLANYNEQFF	TGTGCCAGCAGCGTCCGCGGACTAGCGAATTACAATGAGCAGTTCTTC
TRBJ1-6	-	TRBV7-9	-	CSSSLAANSPLHF	TGTTCCAGCAGCTTAGCAGCGAATTCACCCCTCCACTTT
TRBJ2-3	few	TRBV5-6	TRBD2	CASSLVGGAGSGTDTQYF	TGTGCCAGCAGCTTGGTCGGGGGGGCGGGATCGGGCACAGATACGCAGTATTTT
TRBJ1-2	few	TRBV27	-	CASSLSGPGTYNYGYTF	TGTGCCAGCAGTTTATCGGGGCCAGGAACATATAACTATGGCTACACCTTC
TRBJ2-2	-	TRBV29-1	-	CSGRDNTGELFF	TGCAGCGGGAGGGACAACACCGGGGAGCTGTTTTTT
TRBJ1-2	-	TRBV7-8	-	CASSSGIEGYTF	TGTGCCAGCAGCAGCGGGATAGAGGGCTACACCTTC
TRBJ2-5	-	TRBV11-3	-	CASSPGTDSQETQYF	TGTGCCAGCAGCCCAGGGACTGATTCACAAGAGACCCAGTACTTC
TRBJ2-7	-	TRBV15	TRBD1	CATSRAAGTGGEQYF	TGTGCCACCAGCAGAGCCGCCGGGACAGGGGGCGAGCAGTACTTC
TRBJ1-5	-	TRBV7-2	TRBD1	CASSSGQGWPQHF	TGTGCCAGCAGCTCGGGACAGGGTTGGCCCCAGCATTTT
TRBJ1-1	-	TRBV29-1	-	CSGCEVNTEAFF	TGCAGCGGCTGTGAGGTGAACACTGAAGCTTTCTTT
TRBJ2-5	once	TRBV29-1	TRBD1	CSTPDRGETQYF	TGCAGCACTCCCGACAGGGGGGAGACCCAGTACTTC
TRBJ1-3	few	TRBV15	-	CATSRGGSGNTIYF	TGTGCCACCAGCAGAGGAGGCTCTGGAAACACCATATATTTT
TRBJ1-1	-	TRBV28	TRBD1	CATQGVNTEAFF	TGTGCCACCCAGGGGGTGAACACTGAAGCTTTCTTT
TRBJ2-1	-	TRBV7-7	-	CASSLDRVTYNEQFF	TGTGCCAGCAGCTTAGACCGGGTGACCTACAATGAGCAGTTCTTC
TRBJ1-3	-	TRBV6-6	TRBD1	CASSYPGQGSGNTIYF	TGTGCCAGCAGTTACCCTGGACAGGGTAGTGGAAACACCATATATTTT
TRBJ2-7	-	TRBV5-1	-	CASSLDSTYEQYF	TGCGCCAGCAGCTTGGACAGTACCTACGAGCAGTACTTC
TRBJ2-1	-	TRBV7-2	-	CASSSRRDNEQFF	TGTGCCAGCAGCTCCCGACGGGACAATGAGCAGTTCTTC
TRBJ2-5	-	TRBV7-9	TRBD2	CASSSSVAGLAVETQYF	TGTGCCAGCAGCTCCTCTGTGGCCGGACTAGCGGTCGAGACCCAGTACTTC
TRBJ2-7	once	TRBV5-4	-	CASSLVGRYDYEQYF	TGTGCCAGCAGCTTGGTTGGGAGATATGACTACGAGCAGTACTTC
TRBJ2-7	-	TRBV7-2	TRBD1	CASSPQTGGSYEQYF	TGTGCCAGCAGCCCACAGACAGGGGGCTCCTACGAGCAGTACTTC
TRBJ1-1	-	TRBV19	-	CASSIAAVGRNTEAFF	TGTGCCAGTAGTATAGCGGCGGTCGGGAGGAACACTGAAGCTTTCTTT
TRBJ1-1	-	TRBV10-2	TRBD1	CASRDPARQGNTEAFF	TGCGCCAGCAGGGACCCAGCGAGACAGGGGAACACTGAAGCTTTCTTT
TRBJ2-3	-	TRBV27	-	CASGQATDTQYF	TGTGCCAGCGGGCAGGCCACAGATACGCAGTATTTT
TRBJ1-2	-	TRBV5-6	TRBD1	CASSRDRAPYGYTF	TGTGCCAGCAGCCGAGACAGGGCCCCCTATGGCTACACCTTC
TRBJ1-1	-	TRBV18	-	CASSPRHVNTEAFF	TGTGCCAGCTCGCCGAGACATGTGAACACTGAAGCTTTCTTT
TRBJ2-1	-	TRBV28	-	CASTLGAPLFF	TGTGCCAGCACCCTTGGAGCTCCCCTGTTCTTC
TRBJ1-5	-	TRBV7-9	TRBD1	CSSSLGQGTGFIQPQHF	TGTTCCAGCAGCTTAGGACAAGGGACAGGGTTTATTCAGCCCCAGCATTTT
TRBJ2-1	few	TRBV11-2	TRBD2	CASSWGGEAAYNEQFF	TGTGCCAGCAGCTGGGGGGGTGAAGCCGCCTACAATGAGCAGTTCTTC
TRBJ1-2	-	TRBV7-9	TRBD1	CSSSLSGGRYGYTF	TGTTCCAGCAGCCTATCAGGGGGCCGCTATGGCTACACCTTC